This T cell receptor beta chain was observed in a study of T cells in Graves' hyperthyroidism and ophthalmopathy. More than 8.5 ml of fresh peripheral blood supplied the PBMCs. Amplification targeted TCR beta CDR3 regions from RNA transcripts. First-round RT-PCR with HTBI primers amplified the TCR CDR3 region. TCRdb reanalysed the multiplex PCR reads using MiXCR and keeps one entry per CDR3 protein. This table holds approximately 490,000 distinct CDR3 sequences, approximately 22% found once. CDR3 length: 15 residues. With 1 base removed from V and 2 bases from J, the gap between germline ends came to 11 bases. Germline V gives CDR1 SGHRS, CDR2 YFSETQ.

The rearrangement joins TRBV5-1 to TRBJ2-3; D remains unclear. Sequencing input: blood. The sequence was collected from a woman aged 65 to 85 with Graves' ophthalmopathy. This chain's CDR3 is CASSLIGEVTDTQYF. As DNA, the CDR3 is TGCGCCAGCAGCTTGATTGGGGAAGTCACAGATACGCAGTATTTT.